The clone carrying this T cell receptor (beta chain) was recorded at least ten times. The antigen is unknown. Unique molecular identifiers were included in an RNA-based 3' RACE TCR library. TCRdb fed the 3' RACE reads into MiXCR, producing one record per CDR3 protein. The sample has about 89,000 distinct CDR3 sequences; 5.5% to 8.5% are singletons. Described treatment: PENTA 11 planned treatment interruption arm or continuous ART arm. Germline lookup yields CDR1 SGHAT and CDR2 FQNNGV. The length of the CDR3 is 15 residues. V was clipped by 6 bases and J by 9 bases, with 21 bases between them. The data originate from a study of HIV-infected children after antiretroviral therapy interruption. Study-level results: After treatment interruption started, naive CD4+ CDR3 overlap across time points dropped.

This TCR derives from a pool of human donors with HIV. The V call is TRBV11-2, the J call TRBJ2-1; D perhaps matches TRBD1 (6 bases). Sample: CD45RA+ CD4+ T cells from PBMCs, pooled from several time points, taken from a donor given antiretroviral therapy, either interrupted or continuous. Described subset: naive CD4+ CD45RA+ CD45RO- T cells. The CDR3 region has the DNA TGTGCCAGCAGTCGACAGGTCGCCATTGAGATTGAGCAGTTCTTC. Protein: CASSRQVAIEIEQFF.